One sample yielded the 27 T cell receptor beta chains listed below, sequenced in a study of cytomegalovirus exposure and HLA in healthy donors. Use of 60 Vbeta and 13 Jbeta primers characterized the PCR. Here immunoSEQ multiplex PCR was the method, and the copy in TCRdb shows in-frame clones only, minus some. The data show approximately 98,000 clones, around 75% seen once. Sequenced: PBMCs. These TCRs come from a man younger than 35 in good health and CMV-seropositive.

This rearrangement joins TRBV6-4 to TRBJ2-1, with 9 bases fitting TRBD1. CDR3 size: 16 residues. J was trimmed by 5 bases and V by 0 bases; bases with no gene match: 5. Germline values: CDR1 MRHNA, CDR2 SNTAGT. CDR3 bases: TGTGCCAGCAGTGACTCATGGGACAGGGCAAACAATGAGCAGTTCTTC. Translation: CASSDSWDRANNEQFF.

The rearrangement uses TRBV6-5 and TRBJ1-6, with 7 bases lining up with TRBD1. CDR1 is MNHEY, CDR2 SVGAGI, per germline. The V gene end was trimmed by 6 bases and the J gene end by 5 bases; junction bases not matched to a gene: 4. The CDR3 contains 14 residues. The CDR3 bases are TGTGCCAGCAGGGTGACAGGGAATAATTCACCCCTCCACTTT. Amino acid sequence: CASRVTGNNSPLHF.

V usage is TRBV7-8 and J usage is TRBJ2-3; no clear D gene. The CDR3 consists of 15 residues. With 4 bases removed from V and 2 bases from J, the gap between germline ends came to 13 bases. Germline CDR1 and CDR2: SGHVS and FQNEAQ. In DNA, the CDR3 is TGTGCCAGCAGCTACCGAACGAGAAACACAGATACGCAGTATTTT. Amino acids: CASSYRTRNTDTQYF.

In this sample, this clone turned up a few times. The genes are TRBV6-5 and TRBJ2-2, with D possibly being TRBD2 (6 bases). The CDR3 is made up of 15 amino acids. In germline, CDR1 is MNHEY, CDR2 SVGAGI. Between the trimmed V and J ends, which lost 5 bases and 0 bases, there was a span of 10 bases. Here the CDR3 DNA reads TGTGCCAGCAGTGGGGGAGGACCGAACACCGGGGAGCTGTTTTTT. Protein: CASSGGGPNTGELFF.

CDR3 DNA: TGCGCCAGCAGCTCACAGGGAGAGGAGCAGTACTTC. Translation: CASSSQGEEQYF. The gene calls are TRBV5-1 and TRBJ2-7; possible D gene TRBD1, 6 bases. CDR1 and CDR2 (germline): SGHRS, YFSETQ. The CDR3 extends over 12 amino acids. V lost 3 bases and J 7 bases, leaving 11 bases between the germline ends.

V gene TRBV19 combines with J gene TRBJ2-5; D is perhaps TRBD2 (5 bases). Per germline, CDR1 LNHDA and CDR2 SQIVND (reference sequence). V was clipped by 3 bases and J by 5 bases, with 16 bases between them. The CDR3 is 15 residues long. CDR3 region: CASSIEASSGETQYF. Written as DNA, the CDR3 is TGTGCCAGTAGTATTGAGGCTAGCTCGGGGGAGACCCAGTACTTC.

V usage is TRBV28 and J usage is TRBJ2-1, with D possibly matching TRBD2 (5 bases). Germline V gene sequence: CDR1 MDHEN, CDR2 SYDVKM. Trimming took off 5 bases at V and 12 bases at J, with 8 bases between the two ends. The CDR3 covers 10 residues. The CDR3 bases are TGTGCCAGCAGTGGGAGTAGGCAGTTCTTC. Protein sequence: CASSGSRQFF.

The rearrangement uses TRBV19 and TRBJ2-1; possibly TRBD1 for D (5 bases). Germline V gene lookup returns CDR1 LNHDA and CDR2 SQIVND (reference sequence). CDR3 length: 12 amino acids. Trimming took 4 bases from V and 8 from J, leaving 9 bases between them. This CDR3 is CASSRGVYEQFF. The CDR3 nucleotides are TGTGCCAGTAGTAGGGGCGTCTATGAGCAGTTCTTC.

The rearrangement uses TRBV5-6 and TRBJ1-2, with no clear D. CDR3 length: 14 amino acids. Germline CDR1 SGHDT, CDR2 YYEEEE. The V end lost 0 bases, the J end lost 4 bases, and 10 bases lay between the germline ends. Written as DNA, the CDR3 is TGTGCCAGCAGCTTGGAGCCGACTGCCTATGGCTACACCTTC. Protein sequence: CASSLEPTAYGYTF.

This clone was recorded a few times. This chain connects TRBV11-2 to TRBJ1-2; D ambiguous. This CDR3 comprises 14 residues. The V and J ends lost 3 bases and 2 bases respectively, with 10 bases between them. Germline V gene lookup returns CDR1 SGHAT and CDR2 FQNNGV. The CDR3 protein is CASSFRSGNYGYTF. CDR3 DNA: TGTGCCAGCAGCTTTAGGTCAGGAAACTATGGCTACACCTTC.

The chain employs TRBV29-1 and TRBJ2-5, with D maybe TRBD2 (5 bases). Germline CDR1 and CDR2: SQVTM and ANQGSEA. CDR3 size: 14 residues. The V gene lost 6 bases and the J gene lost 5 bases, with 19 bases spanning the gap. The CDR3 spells CSVVIYNPGETQYF. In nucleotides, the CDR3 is TGCAGCGTCGTTATCTACAATCCGGGGGAGACCCAGTACTTC.

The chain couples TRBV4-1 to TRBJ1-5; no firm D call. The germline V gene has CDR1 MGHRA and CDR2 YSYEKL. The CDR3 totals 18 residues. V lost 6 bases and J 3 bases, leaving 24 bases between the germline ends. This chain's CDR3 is CASSPGPHSSGNNQPQHF. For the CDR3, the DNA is TGCGCCAGCAGTCCCGGGCCTCATAGCAGCGGGAACAATCAGCCCCAGCATTTT.

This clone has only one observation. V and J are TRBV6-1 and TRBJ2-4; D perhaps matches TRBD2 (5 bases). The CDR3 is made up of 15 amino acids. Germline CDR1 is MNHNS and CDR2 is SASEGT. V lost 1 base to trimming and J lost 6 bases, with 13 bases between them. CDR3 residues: CASSEDLGGPNIQYF. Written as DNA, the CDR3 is TGTGCCAGCAGTGAAGATCTAGGAGGTCCAAACATTCAGTACTTC.

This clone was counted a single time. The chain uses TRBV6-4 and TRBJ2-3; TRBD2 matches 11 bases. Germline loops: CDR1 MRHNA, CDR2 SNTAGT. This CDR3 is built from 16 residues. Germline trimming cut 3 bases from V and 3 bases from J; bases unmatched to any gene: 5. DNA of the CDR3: TGTGCCAGCAGTGAATTAGCGGGGGGGCCGACAGATACGCAGTATTTT. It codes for CASSELAGGPTDTQYF.

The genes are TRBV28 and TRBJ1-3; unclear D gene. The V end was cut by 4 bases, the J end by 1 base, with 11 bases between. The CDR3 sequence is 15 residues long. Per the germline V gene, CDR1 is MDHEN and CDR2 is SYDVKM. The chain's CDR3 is CASSWRSDSGNTIYF. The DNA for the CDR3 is TGTGCCAGCAGTTGGAGAAGTGATTCTGGAAACACCATATATTTT.

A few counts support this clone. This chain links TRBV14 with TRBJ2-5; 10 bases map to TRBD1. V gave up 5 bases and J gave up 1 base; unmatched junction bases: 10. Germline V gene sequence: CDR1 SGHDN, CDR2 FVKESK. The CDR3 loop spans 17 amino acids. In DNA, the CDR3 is TGTGCCAGCAGCGAAAGGGGACAGGGGAAGACCCAAGAGACCCAGTACTTC. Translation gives CASSERGQGKTQETQYF.

CDR3 coding DNA: TGTGCCAGCCCTTCCCCGGGACTAGCGGGAGTTGAGCACTTGGTGACCCCAGATACGCAGTATTTT. Protein: CASPSPGLAGVEHLVTPDTQYF. This chain links TRBV13 with TRBJ2-3; 14 bases match TRBD2. The germline V gene encodes CDR1 PRHDT and CDR2 FYEKMQ (reference sequence). V was pared by 8 bases and J by 4 bases, with 26 bases of the junction left unmatched. This CDR3 spans 22 amino acids.

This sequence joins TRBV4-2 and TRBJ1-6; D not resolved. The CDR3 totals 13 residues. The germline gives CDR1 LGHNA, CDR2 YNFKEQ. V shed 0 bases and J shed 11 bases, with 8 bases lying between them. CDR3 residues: CASSQELRAPLHF. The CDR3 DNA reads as TGTGCCAGCAGCCAAGAGTTACGGGCACCCCTCCACTTT.

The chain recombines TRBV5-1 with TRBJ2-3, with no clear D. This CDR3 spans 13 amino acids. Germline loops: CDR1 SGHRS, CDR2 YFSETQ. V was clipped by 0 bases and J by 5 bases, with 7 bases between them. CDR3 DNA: TGCGCCAGCAGCTTGGGACCAGGAGATACGCAGTATTTT. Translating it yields CASSLGPGDTQYF. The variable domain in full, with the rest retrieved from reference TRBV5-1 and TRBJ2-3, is KAGVTQTPRYLIKTRGQQVTLSCSPISGHRSVSWYQQTPGQGLQFLFEYFSETQRNKGNFPGRFSGRQFSNSRSEMNVSTLELGDSALYLCASSLGPGDTQYFGPGTRLTVL.

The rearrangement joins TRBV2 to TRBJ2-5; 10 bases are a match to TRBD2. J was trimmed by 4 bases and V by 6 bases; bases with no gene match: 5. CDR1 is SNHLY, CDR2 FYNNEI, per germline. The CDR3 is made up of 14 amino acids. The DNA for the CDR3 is TGTGCCAGCAGCCTAGCGGGGGACCTAGAGACCCAGTACTTC. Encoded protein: CASSLAGDLETQYF.

CDR3 nucleotide sequence: TGTGCCAGCAGCTCTAACCCCGCCGGGACCCGGAGGGAGACTGAAGCTTTCTTT. It translates to CASSSNPAGTRRETEAFF. The chain employs TRBV7-8 and TRBJ1-1, with D possibly TRBD1 on 5 matching bases. The V gene lost 4 bases and the J gene lost 5 bases, with 26 bases spanning the gap. Germline V gives CDR1 SGHVS, CDR2 FQNEAQ. The CDR3 spans 18 residues.

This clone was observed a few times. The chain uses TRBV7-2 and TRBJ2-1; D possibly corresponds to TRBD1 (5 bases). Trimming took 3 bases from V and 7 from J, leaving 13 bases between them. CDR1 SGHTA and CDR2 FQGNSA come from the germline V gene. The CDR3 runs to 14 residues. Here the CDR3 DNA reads TGTGCCAGCAGCTTGCTGAAGGGGAAAAATGAGCAGTTCTTC. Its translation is CASSLLKGKNEQFF. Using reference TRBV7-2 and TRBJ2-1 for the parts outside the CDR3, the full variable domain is GAGVSQSPSNKVTEKGKDVELRCDPISGHTALYWYRQSLGQGLEFLIYFQGNSAPDKSGLPSDRFSAERTGGSVSTLTIQRTQQEDSAVYLCASSLLKGKNEQFFGPGTRLTVL.

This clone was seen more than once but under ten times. Here the CDR3 reads CASSPTPAAGNTIYF. The CDR3 DNA is TGTGCCAGCAGCCCCACCCCGGCGGCGGGAAACACCATATATTTT. The chain combines TRBV6-5 with TRBJ1-3, with no clear D. The CDR3 extends over 15 amino acids. Looked up from germline, CDR1 is MNHEY and CDR2 is SVGAGI. The germline V and J ends were trimmed by 6 bases and 4 bases, with 16 bases remaining between them.

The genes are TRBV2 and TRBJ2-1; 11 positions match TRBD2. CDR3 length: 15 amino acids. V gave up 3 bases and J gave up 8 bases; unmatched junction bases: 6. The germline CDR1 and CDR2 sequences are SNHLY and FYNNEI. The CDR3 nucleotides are TGTGCCAGCAGTGAGATACTAGCGGGGGTAGATGAGCAGTTCTTC. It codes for CASSEILAGVDEQFF.

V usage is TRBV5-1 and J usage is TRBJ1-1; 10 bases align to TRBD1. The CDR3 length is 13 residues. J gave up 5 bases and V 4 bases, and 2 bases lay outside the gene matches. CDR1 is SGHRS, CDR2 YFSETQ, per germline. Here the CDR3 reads CASSVGQGTEAFF. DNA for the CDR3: TGCGCCAGCAGCGTGGGACAGGGGACTGAAGCTTTCTTT.

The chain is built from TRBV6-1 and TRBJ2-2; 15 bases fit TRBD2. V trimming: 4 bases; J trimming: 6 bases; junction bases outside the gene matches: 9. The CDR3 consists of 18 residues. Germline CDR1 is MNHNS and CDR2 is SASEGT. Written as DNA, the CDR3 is TGTGCCAGCAGTGGTTGGACTAGCGGGGGGGCCGGAGCCGGGGAGCTGTTTTTT. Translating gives CASSGWTSGGAGAGELFF.

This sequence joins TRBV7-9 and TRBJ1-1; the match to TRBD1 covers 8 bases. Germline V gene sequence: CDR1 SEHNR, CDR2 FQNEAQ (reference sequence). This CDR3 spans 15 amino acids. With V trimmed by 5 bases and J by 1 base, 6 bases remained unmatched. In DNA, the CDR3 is TGTGCCAGCAGCCCGACAGGGGCCCCGAACACTGAAGCTTTCTTT. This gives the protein CASSPTGAPNTEAFF.